This note documents a single TCR beta chain sequence. The CDR3 runs 13 residues. Trimming pared 0 bases from V and 10 bases from J, leaving 10 bases between. Germline values: CDR1 LNHDA, CDR2 SQIVND (reference sequence). Authors' data handling: Amplification from reference gene primers served as the basis for estimated nucleated cell counts. Clones were sequenced by immunoSEQ multiplex PCR, and TCRdb holds only the in-frame ones, with some missing. V and J calls and clone size are copied from that table; D and trimming were computed from the DNA. The sample lists 110,000 or so clones; around 89% were seen once. These data originate in a study of blood T cell repertoires in COVID-19. Study-wide background: Acute and convalescent COVID-19 samples came from the United States, Italy and Spain. T cells, B-cell-depleted T cells, or PBMCs supplied cDNA or gDNA.

The sequence derives from a woman aged 45-59 years with acute or convalescent COVID-19. Material: peripheral blood. The chain recombines TRBV19 with TRBJ2-1; D might be TRBD2 (5 bases). The DNA of the CDR3 is TGTGCCAGTAGTATAGAACCTGAGGGCGAGCAGTTCTTC. Encoded protein: CASSIEPEGEQFF.